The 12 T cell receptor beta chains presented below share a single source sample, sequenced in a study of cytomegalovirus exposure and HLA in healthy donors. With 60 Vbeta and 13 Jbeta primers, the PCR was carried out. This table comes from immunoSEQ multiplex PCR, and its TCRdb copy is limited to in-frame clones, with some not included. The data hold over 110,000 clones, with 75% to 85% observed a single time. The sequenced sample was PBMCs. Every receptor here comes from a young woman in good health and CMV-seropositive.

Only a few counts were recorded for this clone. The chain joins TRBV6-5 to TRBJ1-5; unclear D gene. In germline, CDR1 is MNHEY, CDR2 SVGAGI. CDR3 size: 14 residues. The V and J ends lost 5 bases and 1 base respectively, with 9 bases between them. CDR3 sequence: CASSHDTSNQPQHF. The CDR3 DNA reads TGTGCCAGCAGTCACGACACAAGCAATCAGCCCCAGCATTTT.

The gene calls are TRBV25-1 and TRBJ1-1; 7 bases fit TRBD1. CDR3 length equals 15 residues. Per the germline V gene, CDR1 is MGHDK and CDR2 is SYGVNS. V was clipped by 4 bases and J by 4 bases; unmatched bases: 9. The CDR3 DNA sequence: TGTGCCAGCAGTGTAGGGGACAGAGTGGGCACTGAAGCTTTCTTT. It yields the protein CASSVGDRVGTEAFF.

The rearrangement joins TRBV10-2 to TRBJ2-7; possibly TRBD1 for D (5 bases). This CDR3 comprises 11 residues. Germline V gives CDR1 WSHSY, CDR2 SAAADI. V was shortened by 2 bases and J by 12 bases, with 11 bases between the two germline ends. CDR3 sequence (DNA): TGCGCCAGCAGTGAGGGCGGACACCCGTACTTC. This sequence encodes CASSEGGHPYF.

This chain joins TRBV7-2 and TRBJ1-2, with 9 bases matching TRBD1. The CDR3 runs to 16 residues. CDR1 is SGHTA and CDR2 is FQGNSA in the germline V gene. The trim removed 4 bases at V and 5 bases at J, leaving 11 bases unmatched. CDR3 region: CASSSKGTGFRYGYTF. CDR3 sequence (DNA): TGTGCCAGCAGCTCTAAAGGGACAGGGTTTCGGTATGGCTACACCTTC.

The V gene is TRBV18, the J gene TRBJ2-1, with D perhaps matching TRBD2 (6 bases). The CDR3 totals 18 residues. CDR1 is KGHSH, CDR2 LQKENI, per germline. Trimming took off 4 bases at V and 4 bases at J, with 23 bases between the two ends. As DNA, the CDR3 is TGTGCCAGCTCACAGCTACCGTTATGGGACTCGCGTTACAATGAGCAGTTCTTC. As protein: CASSQLPLWDSRYNEQFF.

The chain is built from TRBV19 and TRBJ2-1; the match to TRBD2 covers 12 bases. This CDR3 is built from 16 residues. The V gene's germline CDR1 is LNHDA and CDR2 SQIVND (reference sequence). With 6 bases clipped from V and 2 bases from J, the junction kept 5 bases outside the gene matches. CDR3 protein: CASSPASGGAYNEQFF. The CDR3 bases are TGTGCCAGTAGCCCCGCTAGCGGGGGGGCCTACAATGAGCAGTTCTTC.

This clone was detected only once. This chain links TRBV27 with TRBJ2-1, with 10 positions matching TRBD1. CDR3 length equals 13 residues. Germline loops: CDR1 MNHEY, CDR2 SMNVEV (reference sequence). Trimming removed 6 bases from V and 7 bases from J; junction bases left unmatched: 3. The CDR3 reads CASRTGGGNEQFF. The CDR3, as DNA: TGTGCCAGCAGGACAGGGGGCGGGAATGAGCAGTTCTTC.

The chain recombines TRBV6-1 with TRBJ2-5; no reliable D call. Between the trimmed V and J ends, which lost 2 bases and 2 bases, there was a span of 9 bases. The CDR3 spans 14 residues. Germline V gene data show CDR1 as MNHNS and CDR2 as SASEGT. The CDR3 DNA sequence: TGTGCCAGCAGTGAAAGTTGGCAACAAGAGACCCAGTACTTC. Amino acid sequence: CASSESWQQETQYF.

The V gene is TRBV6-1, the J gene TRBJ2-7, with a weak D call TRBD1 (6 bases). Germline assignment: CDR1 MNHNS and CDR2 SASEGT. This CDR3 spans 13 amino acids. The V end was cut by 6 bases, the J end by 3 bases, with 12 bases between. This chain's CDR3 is CASSAVQGYEQYF. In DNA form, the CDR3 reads TGTGCCAGCAGCGCGGTACAGGGCTACGAGCAGTACTTC.

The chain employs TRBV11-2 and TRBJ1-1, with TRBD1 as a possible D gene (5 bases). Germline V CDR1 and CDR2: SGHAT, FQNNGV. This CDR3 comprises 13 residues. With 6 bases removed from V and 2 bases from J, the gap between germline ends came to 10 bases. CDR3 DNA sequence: TGTGCCAGCAGACTGCAGGGAAACACTGAAGCTTTCTTT. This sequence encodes CASRLQGNTEAFF.

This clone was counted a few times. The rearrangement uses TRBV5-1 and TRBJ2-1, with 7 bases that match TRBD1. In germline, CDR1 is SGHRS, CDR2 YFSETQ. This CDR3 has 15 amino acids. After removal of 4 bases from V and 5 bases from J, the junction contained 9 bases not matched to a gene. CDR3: CASSTRQGAHNEQFF. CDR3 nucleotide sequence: TGCGCCAGCAGCACCAGACAGGGCGCCCACAATGAGCAGTTCTTC. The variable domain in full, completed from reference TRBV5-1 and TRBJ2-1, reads KAGVTQTPRYLIKTRGQQVTLSCSPISGHRSVSWYQQTPGQGLQFLFEYFSETQRNKGNFPGRFSGRQFSNSRSEMNVSTLELGDSALYLCASSTRQGAHNEQFFGPGTRLTVL.

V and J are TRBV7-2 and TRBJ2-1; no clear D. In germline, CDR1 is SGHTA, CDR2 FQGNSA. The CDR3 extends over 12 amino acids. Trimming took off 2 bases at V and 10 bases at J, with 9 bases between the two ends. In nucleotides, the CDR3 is TGTGCCAGCAGCTTAACACGAGGAGAGCAGTTCTTC. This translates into CASSLTRGEQFF.